The clone carrying this TCR beta chain was counted only a few times. Its antigen is still unknown. The CDR3 sequence is 16 residues long. The germline V and J ends were trimmed by 0 bases and 2 bases, with 13 bases remaining between them. Germline-derived CDR1 and CDR2 are SGHRS and YFSETQ. The library protocol tagged individual cDNA molecules with unique molecular identifiers. A single record per CDR3 protein comes from TCRdb applying MiXCR to the 5' RACE reads. This table has about 56,000 distinct CDR3 sequences, around 16% appearing once. The data stem from a study of early T cells in non-severe SARS-CoV-2 infection. Study context: RNA in bulk from unsorted whole blood was sequenced, and chains were unpaired. The study's findings and limits: Using VDJdb, the matching emphasized anti-spike CD8 responses while missing private and CD4 specificities.

The TCR comes from an adult who was a healthcare worker with PCR-confirmed SARS-CoV-2 infection or an uninfected control (not recorded which). The chain recombines TRBV5-1 with TRBJ2-3, with D perhaps assigned TRBD1 or TRBD2 (5 bases each). The specimen comprised whole blood, sampled at baseline. DNA for the CDR3: TGCGCCAGCAGCTTGGTTGCCAGGGACCTCACAGATACGCAGTATTTT. It codes for CASSLVARDLTDTQYF.